This TCR beta chain was recovered during a study of T cell repertoires in ileal Crohn's disease. Study conclusions and caveats: Postoperative endoscopy occurred within one year, median about 7 months. Sorted CD8 T cells held more high-frequency clones than CD4.

Assay used: immunoSEQ multiplex PCR; TCRdb lists only in-frame clones, some missing. Counted here are roughly 60,000 clones, about 89% occurring once; the ten biggest clones make up about 2.1%. This CDR3 has 15 residues. Per germline, CDR1 SGHVS and CDR2 FQNEAQ. V lost 1 base, J lost 4 bases, and 4 bases stayed unmatched. For this clone: The target antigen is unknown.

Time point specified: neoterminal ileum biopsy at postoperative endoscopy, about 6 months after surgery. Adults with ileal or ileocolonic Crohn's disease and an indication for resection were eligible. The sample comprised ileal tissue. The sequence was collected from an adult with Crohn's disease. The chain is built from TRBV7-8 and TRBJ2-1; 7 bases agree with TRBD2. As DNA, the CDR3 is TGTGCCAGCAGCTTAGGGGGACTACAGTACAATGAGCAGTTCTTC. Its translation is CASSLGGLQYNEQFF. Full variable domain (missing parts from reference TRBV7-8 and TRBJ2-1): GAGVSQSPRYKVAKRGQDVALRCDPISGHVSLFWYQQALGQGPEFLTYFQNEAQLDKSGLPSDRFFAERPEGSVSTLKIQRTQQEDSAVYLCASSLGGLQYNEQFFGPGTRLTVL.